Shown below are 29 T cell receptor beta chains from a single sample sequenced in a study of brain T cells in children with intractable seizures. The sample's time point: blood from clinic visit 5 months post-surgery; TSC patient then seizure free. Generated by immunoSEQ multiplex PCR, the TCRdb table keeps only in-frame clones and is missing some. The sample has 300,000 to 400,000 clones, 93% seen once. The input for sequencing was peripheral blood, taken about 5 months after surgery. The receptors derive from a boy under two years old with tuberous sclerosis and intractable seizures.

This clone has a single count. The chain employs TRBV27 and TRBJ2-7, with D tentatively TRBD1 (5 bases). The CDR3 length is 12 residues. Germline V lookup: CDR1 MNHEY, CDR2 SMNVEV (reference sequence). Trimming cost V 11 bases and J 3 bases, with 14 bases left between them. In DNA form, the CDR3 reads TGTGCCGTTAGGGGCGCAGGCTACGAGCAGTACTTC. Its translation is CAVRGAGYEQYF.

The chain is built from TRBV5-4 and TRBJ2-7; D is possibly TRBD1 (6 bases). This CDR3 has 14 residues. V was cut by 1 base and J by 2 bases, with 10 bases left in between. The germline V gene encodes CDR1 SGHNT and CDR2 YYREEE (reference sequence). The CDR3 loop is CASSLRQVPYEQYF. The CDR3 coding sequence is TGTGCCAGCAGCTTGAGACAGGTCCCCTACGAGCAGTACTTC.

The rearrangement links TRBV5-1 to TRBJ2-5, with 9 bases fitting TRBD2. The CDR3 is 14 residues long. Germline CDR1 and CDR2: SGHRS and YFSETQ. V lost 6 bases, J lost 1 base, and 4 bases stayed unmatched. The CDR3 is CASTAGGIQETQYF. The CDR3 nucleotides read TGCGCCAGCACTGCGGGAGGGATCCAAGAGACCCAGTACTTC.

The rearrangement uses TRBV30 and TRBJ2-2; D is unclear. The CDR3 length is 16 residues. Trimming stripped 7 bases from V and 0 bases from J, with 18 bases between. Germline CDR1 and CDR2: GTSNPN and SVGIG (reference sequence). The CDR3 nucleotides are TGTGCCTTGGGTGGCCAAATGAGAGCGAACACCGGGGAGCTGTTTTTT. Protein sequence: CALGGQMRANTGELFF.

The V gene is TRBV14, the J gene TRBJ2-5; 7 nucleotides agree with TRBD2. The CDR3 spans 14 residues. Germline V gives CDR1 SGHDN, CDR2 FVKESK. The V segment lost 4 bases and the J segment 5 bases; nucleotides outside the gene matches: 7. CDR3 sequence: CASSPRLARETQYF. The CDR3 region has the DNA TGTGCCAGCAGCCCTCGACTAGCCCGGGAGACCCAGTACTTC.

This clone was observed a single time. V gene TRBV4-2 combines with J gene TRBJ1-1; 10 bases are shared with TRBD1. Germline trimming cut 2 bases from V and 4 bases from J; bases unmatched to any gene: 4. CDR1 LGHNA and CDR2 YNFKEQ come from the germline V gene. The CDR3 totals 15 residues. The CDR3 sequence: CASSQLTGGGTEAFF. For the CDR3, the DNA is TGTGCCAGCAGCCAATTGACAGGGGGCGGCACTGAAGCTTTCTTT.

This chain joins TRBV30 and TRBJ1-5; D is possibly TRBD1 (6 bases). Germline V gene sequence: CDR1 GTSNPN, CDR2 SVGIG (reference sequence). The length of the CDR3 is 13 residues. V was clipped by 2 bases and J by 10 bases, with 15 bases between them. The chain's CDR3 is CAWSKDSGGPQHF. The CDR3 bases are TGTGCCTGGAGTAAGGACAGTGGGGGCCCCCAGCATTTT.

The chain uses TRBV5-4 and TRBJ2-7, with 12 bases matching TRBD2. Trimming at V came to 0 bases and at J to 6 bases, leaving 4 bases not matched to a gene. Germline V gene data show CDR1 as SGHNT and CDR2 as YYREEE (reference sequence). CDR3 length: 15 residues. The CDR3 DNA follows: TGTGCCAGCAGCTTGGAACTAGCGGGAGGAGGCGAGCAGTACTTC. It translates to CASSLELAGGGEQYF. The full variable domain, completed using reference TRBV5-4 and TRBJ2-7, is ETGVTQSPTHLIKTRGQQVTLRCSSQSGHNTVSWYQQALGQGPQFIFQYYREEENGRGNFPPRFSGLQFPNYSSELNVNALELDDSALYLCASSLELAGGGEQYFGPGTRLTVT.

The rearrangement uses TRBV11-3 and TRBJ2-1; the D gene is possibly TRBD2 (6 bases). Trimming shortened V by 1 base and J by 9 bases, and 16 bases separated the two germline ends. The germline V gene has CDR1 SGHNT and CDR2 YENEEA. The CDR3 covers 15 residues. The CDR3 reads CASSLGTGTWFEQFF. The DNA of the CDR3 is TGTGCCAGCAGCTTAGGGACGGGGACTTGGTTTGAGCAGTTCTTC.

V gene TRBV7-9 combines with J gene TRBJ1-6; D unclear. CDR3 length equals 15 residues. CDR1 is SEHNR, CDR2 FQNEAQ, per germline (reference sequence). V was shortened by 5 bases and J by 0 bases, with 8 bases between the two germline ends. Here the CDR3 DNA reads TGTGCCAGCAGCCACGGGAGCTCCTATAATTCACCCCTCCACTTT. This translates into CASSHGSSYNSPLHF.

Only a few counts were recorded for this clone. This sequence joins TRBV7-9 and TRBJ1-1, with D perhaps matching TRBD1 (5 bases). V dropped 4 bases and J dropped 4 bases, with 22 bases sitting between them. CDR1 is SEHNR and CDR2 is FQNEAQ in the germline V gene (reference sequence). The CDR3 spans 17 residues. The DNA of the CDR3 is TGTGCCAGCAGCTCCCAGGACTCCAGGGTGGTGGGCACTGAAGCTTTCTTT. This gives the protein CASSSQDSRVVGTEAFF.

This clone was detected only once. This chain connects TRBV18 to TRBJ2-1; 11 bases map to TRBD2. Trimming took 2 bases from V and 3 from J; bases not matched to a gene: 3. This CDR3 spans 16 amino acids. Germline V CDR1 and CDR2: KGHSH, LQKENI. The CDR3 is CASSPRLAGLYNEQFF. CDR3 DNA sequence: TGTGCCAGCTCACCAAGACTAGCGGGACTCTACAATGAGCAGTTCTTC.

The chain uses TRBV5-1 and TRBJ2-1; 8 bases are shared with TRBD1. This CDR3 contains 17 residues. J gave up 6 bases and V 0 bases, and 11 bases lay outside the gene matches. In germline, CDR1 is SGHRS, CDR2 YFSETQ. The CDR3 coding sequence is TGCGCCAGCAGCTTGGCCAGGGGGCCTGACATTGGCAATGAGCAGTTCTTC. It codes for CASSLARGPDIGNEQFF.

The chain couples TRBV5-1 to TRBJ2-3, with D hard to call. Germline CDR1 reads SGHRS; CDR2 reads YFSETQ. The V gene lost 0 bases and the J gene lost 2 bases, with 13 bases spanning the gap. The CDR3 runs to 16 residues. CDR3 sequence: CASSLAEASTTDTQYF. In DNA, the CDR3 is TGCGCCAGCAGCTTGGCTGAGGCAAGTACCACAGATACGCAGTATTTT.

The V and J genes are TRBV10-1 and TRBJ2-2; 7 bases line up with TRBD2. After removal of 4 bases from V and 3 bases from J, the junction contained 8 bases not matched to a gene. This CDR3 is 16 amino acids long. The germline CDR1 and CDR2 sequences are WNHNN and SYGVQD (reference sequence). CDR3 in amino acids: CASSAGLQWDTGELFF. Here the CDR3 DNA reads TGCGCCAGCAGTGCGGGACTACAATGGGACACCGGGGAGCTGTTTTTT.

This rearrangement joins TRBV12-3 or TRBV12-4 to TRBJ1-5; D gene ambiguous. V was cut by 5 bases and J by 3 bases, with 5 bases left in between. The CDR3 runs to 12 residues. The CDR3 sequence: CASSPLNQPQHF. The DNA of the CDR3 is TGTGCCAGCAGTCCCCTCAATCAGCCCCAGCATTTT.

As regards this clone: Other DNA sequences in the sample encode the same CDR3. The chain's CDR3 is CASSQGGGTYEQYF. CDR3 DNA sequence: TGTGCCAGCAGCCAGGGCGGAGGGACCTACGAGCAGTACTTC. The rearrangement links TRBV3-1 (or the pseudogene TRBV3-2) to TRBJ2-7; perhaps TRBD2 as D (6 bases). Trimming took 3 bases from V and 2 from J, leaving 11 bases between them. The CDR3 consists of 14 residues. Germline loops: CDR1 LGHDT, CDR2 YNNKEL (reference sequence).

The chain recombines TRBV6-1 with TRBJ2-1; 9 nucleotides match TRBD2. The trim removed 7 bases at V and 6 bases at J, leaving 10 bases unmatched. From germline, CDR1 is MNHNS and CDR2 SASEGT. The CDR3 runs to 15 residues. The CDR3 loop is CASTPRREGSNEQFF. In nucleotides, the CDR3 is TGTGCCAGCACCCCCCGGCGGGAGGGGTCCAATGAGCAGTTCTTC.

The chain combines TRBV5-1 with TRBJ1-1; 7 bases line up with TRBD1. The CDR3 has 11 amino acids. The trim removed 4 bases at V and 6 bases at J, leaving 0 bases unmatched. CDR1 is SGHRS and CDR2 is YFSETQ in the germline V gene. This CDR3 is CASSGTAEAFF. In DNA form, the CDR3 reads TGCGCCAGCAGCGGGACAGCTGAAGCTTTCTTT.

The chain recombines TRBV30 with TRBJ1-6, with 8 bases lining up with TRBD1. Germline V gene sequence: CDR1 GTSNPN, CDR2 SVGIG (reference sequence). This CDR3 is 17 amino acids long. V trimming: 6 bases; J trimming: 7 bases; junction bases outside the gene matches: 17. CDR3 bases: TGTGCCTGCCTGGAACCGGCGGACAGGGCATGGAATTCACCCCTCCACTTT. Its protein is CACLEPADRAWNSPLHF.

The V gene is TRBV9, the J gene TRBJ2-1; a possible D gene is TRBD2 (5 bases). V was pared by 4 bases and J by 8 bases, with 16 bases between. This CDR3 region has 14 residues. From germline, CDR1 is SGDLS and CDR2 YYNGEE. The CDR3, as DNA: TGTGCCAGCAGCTCCTCCACGCTAGCCTATGAGCAGTTCTTC. Translated: CASSSSTLAYEQFF.

The V gene is TRBV2, the J gene TRBJ1-2, with unresolved D. CDR3 size: 12 residues. The V end was cut by 6 bases, the J end by 1 base, with 6 bases between. Germline CDR1 and CDR2: SNHLY and FYNNEI. The chain's CDR3 is CASSSGNYGYTF. CDR3 nucleotide sequence: TGTGCCAGCAGCTCGGGTAACTATGGCTACACCTTC.

The gene calls are TRBV9 and TRBJ2-3, with D possibly matching TRBD1 (5 bases). The CDR3 spans 14 residues. CDR1 and CDR2 (germline): SGDLS, YYNGEE. The germline V and J ends were trimmed by 3 bases and 3 bases, with 11 bases remaining between them. In DNA form, the CDR3 reads TGTGCCAGCAGCGAGCACAGGACGACAGATACGCAGTATTTT. Its translation is CASSEHRTTDTQYF.

This clone was counted only a few times. The V call is TRBV2, the J call TRBJ2-3, with 8 bases that match TRBD2. The CDR3 totals 14 residues. Unmatched junction bases numbered 5, after V lost 7 bases and J lost 2 bases. The germline gives CDR1 SNHLY, CDR2 FYNNEI. CDR3 bases: TGTGCCAGCACCCAGCGGGAGATCACAGATACGCAGTATTTT. It is translated as CASTQREITDTQYF. The variable domain in full, completed from reference TRBV2 and TRBJ2-3, reads EPEVTQTPSHQVTQMGQEVILRCVPISNHLYFYWYRQILGQKVEFLVSFYNNEISEKSEIFDDQFSVERPDGSNFTLKIRSTKLEDSAMYFCASTQREITDTQYFGPGTRLTVL.

The rearrangement joins TRBV10-3 to TRBJ1-5; TRBD1 matches 7 bases. The CDR3 consists of 15 residues. V gave up 0 bases and J gave up 7 bases; unmatched junction bases: 6. Germline values: CDR1 ENHRY, CDR2 SYGVKD. The CDR3 loop is CAISESDREGQPQHF. CDR3 DNA: TGTGCCATCAGTGAGTCCGACAGGGAGGGACAGCCCCAGCATTTT.

The chain links TRBV5-1 to TRBJ2-5; D possibly corresponds to TRBD2 (5 bases). The CDR3 is made up of 14 amino acids. Germline-derived CDR1 and CDR2 are SGHRS and YFSETQ. V was cut by 6 bases and J by 9 bases, with 21 bases left in between. Here the CDR3 DNA reads TGCGCCAGCATGGACCTCGAGGGTCCGCGGGCCCAGTACTTC. Its translation is CASMDLEGPRAQYF.

The J gene is TRBJ1-5, the V gene TRBV27; no reliable D call. Germline loops: CDR1 MNHEY, CDR2 SMNVEV (reference sequence). V lost 6 bases and J lost 0, with 6 bases in between. There are 13 residues in the CDR3. This chain's CDR3 is CASSTNSNQPQHF. CDR3 DNA sequence: TGTGCCAGCAGCACCAATAGCAATCAGCCCCAGCATTTT.

Here the CDR3 DNA reads TGTGCCAGCAGCGCCTACATAGACACTGAAGCTTTCTTT. It is translated as CASSAYIDTEAFF. The chain couples TRBV9 to TRBJ1-1; D remains ambiguous. CDR3 size: 13 residues. Trimming pared 3 bases from V and 3 bases from J, leaving 9 bases between. Germline CDR1 is SGDLS and CDR2 is YYNGEE.

The chain combines TRBV2 with TRBJ1-2, with D possibly matching TRBD1 (5 bases). V was trimmed by 7 bases and J by 5 bases, leaving 14 bases between them. Germline CDR1 and CDR2: SNHLY and FYNNEI. The CDR3 contains 13 residues. CDR3 coding DNA: TGTGCCAGCACCAGGGAAGACCCTTATGGCTACACCTTC. This gives the protein CASTREDPYGYTF.